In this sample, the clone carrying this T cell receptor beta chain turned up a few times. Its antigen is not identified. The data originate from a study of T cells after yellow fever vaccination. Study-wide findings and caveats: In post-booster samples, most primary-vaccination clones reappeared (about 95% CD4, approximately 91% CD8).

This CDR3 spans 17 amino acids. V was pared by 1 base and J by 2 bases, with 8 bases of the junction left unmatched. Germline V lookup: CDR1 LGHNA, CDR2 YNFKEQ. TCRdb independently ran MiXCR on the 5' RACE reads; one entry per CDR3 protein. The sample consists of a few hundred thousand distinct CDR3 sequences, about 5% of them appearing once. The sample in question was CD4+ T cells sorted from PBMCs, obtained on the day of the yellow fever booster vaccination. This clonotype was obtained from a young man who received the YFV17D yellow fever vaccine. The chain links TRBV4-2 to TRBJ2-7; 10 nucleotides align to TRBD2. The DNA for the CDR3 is TGTGCCAGCAGCCAAGCCCCGCCCAGCGGGGGGGCCTACGAGCAGTACTTC. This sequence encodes CASSQAPPSGGAYEQYF.